Shown below are 21 T cell receptor beta chains from a single sample sequenced in a study of blood T cell repertoires in COVID-19. Sequencing was performed with immunoSEQ multiplex PCR; in TCRdb, only in-frame clones are kept and a portion is missing. Of 65,000 to 70,000 clones listed, 85% are singletons. The sample taken for sequencing was peripheral blood. All receptors come from an elderly man with acute or convalescent COVID-19.

This sequence joins TRBV27 and TRBJ2-2, with D unclear. V was shortened by 6 bases and J by 4 bases, with 9 bases between the two germline ends. Germline CDR1 is MNHEY and CDR2 is SMNVEV (reference sequence). The CDR3 loop spans 13 amino acids. The CDR3: CASRRYGTGELFF. The CDR3 bases are TGTGCCAGCAGGAGGTACGGCACCGGGGAGCTGTTTTTT.

The gene calls are TRBV9 and TRBJ2-3; the D gene is possibly TRBD2 (5 bases). Germline V gene lookup returns CDR1 SGDLS and CDR2 YYNGEE. Between the trimmed V and J ends, which lost 4 bases and 7 bases, there was a span of 16 bases. The CDR3 runs 14 residues. The CDR3 region is CASSSSPGFNTQYF. The CDR3 nucleotides read TGTGCCAGCAGCTCCTCCCCGGGGTTTAATACGCAGTATTTT. The variable domain in full, with the rest retrieved from reference TRBV9 and TRBJ2-3, is DSGVTQTPKHLITATGQRVTLRCSPRSGDLSVYWYQQSLDQGLQFLIQYYNGEERAKGNILERFSAQQFPDLHSELNLSSLELGDSALYFCASSSSPGFNTQYFGPGTRLTVL.

The V and J genes are TRBV6-2 or TRBV6-3 and TRBJ2-1, with TRBD2 identical over 7 bases. Germline loops: CDR1 MNHEY, CDR2 SVGEGT. V gave up 4 bases and J gave up 4 bases; unmatched junction bases: 7. The CDR3 has 15 residues. This CDR3 is CASSSGLVRYNEQFF. The DNA of the CDR3 is TGTGCCAGCAGTTCCGGACTAGTGAGGTACAATGAGCAGTTCTTC.

This clone was found a few times. The V and J genes are TRBV7-9 and TRBJ1-1; D gene uncertain. The CDR3 consists of 14 residues. Trimming took off 7 bases at V and 1 base at J, with 13 bases between the two ends. Germline V CDR1 and CDR2: SEHNR, FQNEAQ (reference sequence). In nucleotides, the CDR3 is TGTGCCAGCACCCCCGGGAGGCAGAACACTGAAGCTTTCTTT. Protein sequence: CASTPGRQNTEAFF.

The chain employs TRBV5-1 and TRBJ2-2; the D gene is possibly TRBD2 (7 bases). The CDR3 is 15 residues long. The germline V gene encodes CDR1 SGHRS and CDR2 YFSETQ. V dropped 7 bases and J dropped 5 bases, with 18 bases sitting between them. Written as DNA, the CDR3 is TGCGCCAGCTCCAGAGGGGGGGCGCAAACCGGGGAGCTGTTTTTT. It specifies CASSRGGAQTGELFF.

The chain joins TRBV7-2 to TRBJ2-3; weak D call: TRBD2 (7 bases). Germline values: CDR1 SGHTA, CDR2 FQGNSA. CDR3 length: 14 residues. Deletions cut 4 bases from V and 7 bases from J, with 15 bases between. The CDR3 DNA reads TGTGCCAGCAGCTCGCGGACTAGGGGGAATACGCAGTATTTT. Protein: CASSSRTRGNTQYF. The full variable domain, rest sourced from reference TRBV7-2 and TRBJ2-3, is GAGVSQSPSNKVTEKGKDVELRCDPISGHTALYWYRQSLGQGLEFLIYFQGNSAPDKSGLPSDRFSAERTGGSVSTLTIQRTQQEDSAVYLCASSSRTRGNTQYFGPGTRLTVL.

The V and J genes are TRBV18 and TRBJ2-7; D ambiguous. Trimming removed 2 bases from V and 4 bases from J, with 9 bases in between. This CDR3 has 13 amino acids. Per the germline V gene, CDR1 is KGHSH and CDR2 is LQKENI. The CDR3 DNA follows: TGTGCCAGCTCACCATCACAACTATACGAGCAGTACTTC. Its protein product is CASSPSQLYEQYF.

The chain is built from TRBV5-6 and TRBJ2-2; 8 bases fit TRBD1. This CDR3 spans 14 amino acids. J lost 6 bases, V lost 3 bases, and 4 bases had no gene match. Germline V gene data show CDR1 as SGHDT and CDR2 as YYEEEE. The CDR3 spells CASSSLDRAGELFF. The CDR3, as DNA: TGTGCCAGCAGCTCGTTGGACAGGGCCGGGGAGCTGTTTTTT.

J is TRBJ1-1 and V is TRBV12-3 or TRBV12-4; D is unresolved. The CDR3 spans 12 residues. Trimming removed 3 bases at V and 8 bases at J, with 10 bases between. CDR3 region: CASSLRAREAFF. The CDR3 DNA reads as TGTGCCAGCAGTTTGCGGGCCCGGGAAGCTTTCTTT.

The chain combines TRBV6-5 with TRBJ2-7; D possibly corresponds to TRBD2 (6 bases). Trimming pared 9 bases from V and 12 bases from J, leaving 27 bases between. The germline gives CDR1 MNHEY, CDR2 SVGAGI. This CDR3 spans 14 amino acids. The CDR3 bases are TGTGCCAGTAAAGATCGCGGTCGGGCCGGGGGTCCGTACTTC. This gives the protein CASKDRGRAGGPYF.

CDR3 in DNA: TGTGCCAGCAGCTTGGGCTTAAGCGGGGCCGAGCAGTACTTC. Protein: CASSLGLSGAEQYF. The chain couples TRBV5-6 to TRBJ2-7, with 7 bases fitting TRBD2. Germline values: CDR1 SGHDT, CDR2 YYEEEE. The V and J ends lost 0 bases and 6 bases, in that order; junction bases with no gene match: 6. There are 14 residues in the CDR3. The full variable domain, in which reference TRBV5-6 and TRBJ2-7 provide the parts outside the CDR3, is DAGVTQSPTHLIKTRGQQVTLRCSPKSGHDTVSWYQQALGQGPQFIFQYYEEEERQRGNFPDRFSGHQFPNYSSELNVNALLLGDSALYLCASSLGLSGAEQYFGPGTRLTVT.

Remarks on this clone: Other DNA sequences within the sample encode an identical CDR3. The chain uses TRBV5-1 and TRBJ1-5; 7 nucleotides match TRBD1. The germline gives CDR1 SGHRS, CDR2 YFSETQ. Losses at the gene ends were 4 bases for V and 4 bases for J; bases not matched to a gene: 5. This CDR3 spans 14 amino acids. The CDR3 loop is CASSPGQENQPQHF. The CDR3 DNA sequence: TGCGCCAGCAGCCCAGGACAGGAGAATCAGCCCCAGCATTTT.

The rearrangement links TRBV11-2 to TRBJ1-5, with 7 bases matching TRBD1. The CDR3 runs to 13 residues. V lost 5 bases to trimming and J lost 6 bases; unmatched junction nucleotides: 4. Germline lookup yields CDR1 SGHAT and CDR2 FQNNGV. CDR3 coding DNA: TGTGCCAGCAGCCCTGACAGGGTTCAGCCCCAGCATTTT. It is translated as CASSPDRVQPQHF.

The V gene is TRBV19, the J gene TRBJ1-2, with TRBD1 matching 9 bases. CDR1 LNHDA and CDR2 SQIVND come from the germline V gene (reference sequence). The CDR3 is 15 amino acids. Trimming removed 7 bases from V and 8 bases from J; junction bases left unmatched: 14. In DNA, the CDR3 is TGTGCCAGTATCCCACCCGCGGGACAGGGTAGGGGCTACACCTTC. This encodes CASIPPAGQGRGYTF.

About this clone: This sample includes further DNA sequences coding for the same CDR3. The V and J genes are TRBV5-1 and TRBJ1-5, with D possibly matching TRBD1 (6 bases). The CDR3 length is 14 residues. Germline V gene sequence: CDR1 SGHRS, CDR2 YFSETQ. V was shortened by 0 bases and J by 4 bases, with 8 bases between the two germline ends. The CDR3 bases are TGCGCCAGCAGCTTGGGACAGGAGAATCAGCCCCAGCATTTT. Protein sequence: CASSLGQENQPQHF.

V gene TRBV27 combines with J gene TRBJ1-1, with 9 bases matching TRBD1. The CDR3 totals 15 residues. The J segment lost 2 bases and the V segment lost 5 bases, leaving 6 bases of the junction unmatched. The germline V gene encodes CDR1 MNHEY and CDR2 SMNVEV (reference sequence). CDR3 in amino acids: CASSLRQGGNTEAFF. Here the CDR3 DNA reads TGTGCCAGCAGTCTCCGACAGGGGGGAAACACTGAAGCTTTCTTT.

The rearrangement joins TRBV12-3 or TRBV12-4 to TRBJ2-3; TRBD1 matches 7 bases. The J segment lost 14 bases and the V segment lost 4 bases, leaving 6 bases of the junction unmatched. This CDR3 spans 11 amino acids. The DNA for the CDR3 is TGTGCCAGCAGTTACCGGGACAGTCCGTATTTT. It specifies CASSYRDSPYF.

The J gene is TRBJ1-1, the V gene TRBV14, with a possible D match to TRBD1 (6 bases). Germline loops: CDR1 SGHDN, CDR2 FVKESK. V was shortened by 4 bases and J by 0 bases, with 6 bases between the two germline ends. This CDR3 is built from 13 residues. CDR3 nucleotides: TGTGCCAGCAGCCGGGACATGAACACTGAAGCTTTCTTT. Its protein is CASSRDMNTEAFF.

In this sample, this clone turned up once. The chain is built from TRBV9 and TRBJ2-2; 16 bases agree with TRBD2. From germline, CDR1 is SGDLS and CDR2 YYNGEE. With 0 bases clipped from V and 4 bases from J, the junction kept 3 bases outside the gene matches. This CDR3 spans 18 amino acids. DNA for the CDR3: TGTGCCAGCAGCGTAGCTGGGACTAGCGGGAGGGCCACCGGGGAGCTGTTTTTT. Translation: CASSVAGTSGRATGELFF.

This sequence joins TRBV10-3 and TRBJ2-1; TRBD2 is a possible D gene (6 bases). V was trimmed by 2 bases and J by 0 bases, leaving 17 bases between them. The CDR3 runs to 18 residues. CDR1 is ENHRY, CDR2 SYGVKD, per germline. The CDR3 coding sequence is TGTGCCATCAGTGAGCTCGGGACTTCCCAGAGCTCCTACAATGAGCAGTTCTTC. Its protein product is CAISELGTSQSSYNEQFF.

The rearrangement joins TRBV2 to TRBJ1-5; perhaps TRBD1 as D (5 bases). V was shortened by 5 bases and J by 5 bases, with 13 bases between the two germline ends. This CDR3 spans 14 amino acids. Germline-derived CDR1 and CDR2 are SNHLY and FYNNEI. CDR3 sequence reads: CASSSDSPYQPQHF. The CDR3 DNA follows: TGTGCCAGCAGTTCAGACAGTCCCTATCAGCCCCAGCATTTT.